This T cell receptor (beta chain) originates from a study of shared clonotypes between healthy human individuals. CD45RO-negative, CCR7-positively selected cells formed the naive CD8 fraction, excluding terminally differentiated effector memory CD45RA+ cells. All donors were Caucasian adults living in Nashville, Tennessee. Sequencing used immunoSEQ multiplex PCR; TCRdb keeps in-frame clones, though not all of them. The sample consists of about 600,000 clones, 95% to 98% of them appearing once. Points from the study as a whole: Sampling covered blood only; tissue repertoires likely differ. The small donor group covered limited genetic and exposure diversity.

To note about this clone: As yet, its antigen is unknown.

Germline lookup yields CDR1 PRHDT and CDR2 FYEKMQ (reference sequence). Trimming pared 8 bases from V and 0 bases from J, leaving 11 bases between. CDR3 length: 14 residues. The sequence came from a man between 25 and 39 years old in good health. Material for sequencing was naive CD8+ T cells sorted from blood. V usage is TRBV13 and J usage is TRBJ2-1; TRBD1 or TRBD2 may be the D gene (5 bases each). CDR3 sequence (DNA): TGTGCCAGCGAGGGGCAGGGCTCCTACAATGAGCAGTTCTTC. Its translation: CASEGQGSYNEQFF.